A selection of T cell receptor beta chains follows, all from one sample in a study of CXCR3-negative and CXCR3-positive naive CD8 T cells. For each CDR3 protein, TCRdb gives one entry from its re-call of the 5' RACE reads, without DNA. The sample spans more than 75,000 distinct CDR3 sequences; the ten largest clones claim 0.55% to 0.8%. Sequenced: naive CXCR3+ CD8+ T cells from blood. These receptors originate from a human donor in good health. Some clones in this sample may be carry-over from other donors' samples. Each CDR3 is given with its conserved first and last residue.

j_gene: TRBJ1-4
v_gene: TRBV15
CDR3aa: CATSTTGGPTNEKLFF

j_gene: TRBJ2-3
v_gene: TRBV29-1
CDR3aa: CSVAGSYGTDTQYF

j_gene: TRBJ1-2
v_gene: TRBV30
CDR3aa: CAWSRPSYRDGYTF

j_gene: TRBJ2-1
v_gene: TRBV6-2/TRBV6-3
CDR3aa: CASSYREEGSYNEQFF

j_gene: TRBJ2-1
v_gene: TRBV20-1
CDR3aa: CSARSGSPYNEQFF

j_gene: TRBJ2-1
v_gene: TRBV4-3
CDR3aa: CASSHGSDSSYNEQFF

j_gene: TRBJ2-7
v_gene: TRBV3-1
CDR3aa: CASSQPRGADIYEQYF

j_gene: TRBJ2-7
v_gene: TRBV5-6
CDR3aa: CASSGGTGYYEQYF

j_gene: TRBJ2-3
v_gene: TRBV6-5
CDR3aa: CASNHGQGTGGPVSDTQYF

j_gene: TRBJ2-2
v_gene: TRBV28
CDR3aa: CASRSHSSLGHRGAGELFF

j_gene: TRBJ1-1
v_gene: TRBV28
CDR3aa: CASSQTGVTEAFF

j_gene: TRBJ2-7
v_gene: TRBV4-1
CDR3aa: CASSQVGDTAYEQYF

j_gene: TRBJ2-1
v_gene: TRBV7-8
CDR3aa: CASSLGGTVRRNEQFF

j_gene: TRBJ2-2
v_gene: TRBV27
CDR3aa: CASSFSVGGTLNTGELFF

j_gene: TRBJ2-3
v_gene: TRBV29-1
CDR3aa: CSVVGKVADTQYF

j_gene: TRBJ1-1
v_gene: TRBV12-3/TRBV12-4
CDR3aa: CASSLGQFTEAFF

j_gene: TRBJ2-1
v_gene: TRBV6-2/TRBV6-3
CDR3aa: CASIHFSYSGADEQFF

j_gene: TRBJ1-1
v_gene: TRBV7-6
CDR3aa: CASSLSGGLAEAFF

j_gene: TRBJ2-3
v_gene: TRBV4-3
CDR3aa: CASSPTGVTQYF

j_gene: TRBJ2-2
v_gene: TRBV7-9
CDR3aa: CASSSGRPSGIKNTGELFF

j_gene: TRBJ1-2
v_gene: TRBV28
CDR3aa: CASSEGDVFYGYTF

j_gene: TRBJ1-2
v_gene: TRBV4-3
CDR3aa: CASSQETGEGYGYTF

j_gene: TRBJ2-5
v_gene: TRBV12-3/TRBV12-4
CDR3aa: CASSLVRAQETQYF

j_gene: TRBJ2-5
v_gene: TRBV18
CDR3aa: CASSPQGQETQYF

j_gene: TRBJ2-1
v_gene: TRBV5-1
CDR3aa: CASSTRTDEQFF

j_gene: TRBJ2-1
v_gene: TRBV29-1
CDR3aa: CSVEPATSGRDNEQFF

j_gene: TRBJ1-1
v_gene: TRBV4-1
CDR3aa: CASSPPDRGGTEAFF

j_gene: TRBJ1-1
v_gene: TRBV10-3
CDR3aa: CAISRATGYTEAFF

j_gene: TRBJ2-1
v_gene: TRBV7-6
CDR3aa: CASSLEWEGPNEQFF

j_gene: TRBJ1-1
v_gene: TRBV7-2
CDR3aa: CASSQYRDEALF

j_gene: TRBJ1-2
v_gene: TRBV28
CDR3aa: CASSVTGGGYGYTF

j_gene: TRBJ2-2
v_gene: TRBV12-3/TRBV12-4
CDR3aa: CASSTGTGLSGELFF

j_gene: TRBJ2-7
v_gene: TRBV29-1
CDR3aa: CSVTRQGVYEQYF

j_gene: TRBJ1-6
v_gene: TRBV7-9
CDR3aa: CASSSPGDRDYNSPLHF

j_gene: TRBJ2-7
v_gene: TRBV6-5
CDR3aa: CASSYSRTGGEQYF

j_gene: TRBJ2-5
v_gene: TRBV12-3/TRBV12-4
CDR3aa: CASTPGGGEETQYF

j_gene: TRBJ1-2
v_gene: TRBV7-6
CDR3aa: CASSFGQGFNSGYTF

j_gene: TRBJ1-1
v_gene: TRBV7-9
CDR3aa: CASSFGGQTEAFF

j_gene: TRBJ2-1
v_gene: TRBV5-1
CDR3aa: CASSPPPGNEQFF

j_gene: TRBJ2-7
v_gene: TRBV28
CDR3aa: CASRDREGPYEQYF

j_gene: TRBJ2-1
v_gene: TRBV15
CDR3aa: CATSGLAGTNNEQFF

j_gene: TRBJ2-3
v_gene: TRBV9
CDR3aa: CASSEDMTGLATDTQYF

j_gene: TRBJ2-7
v_gene: TRBV7-2
CDR3aa: CASSSLPGLPRYEQYF

j_gene: TRBJ2-4
v_gene: TRBV4-1
CDR3aa: CASSQSEGVLIQYF

j_gene: TRBJ1-1
v_gene: TRBV15
CDR3aa: CATSSNREEAEAFF

j_gene: TRBJ2-2
v_gene: TRBV5-6
CDR3aa: CASSTNDRLYTGELFF

j_gene: TRBJ2-1
v_gene: TRBV5-1
CDR3aa: CASSLTSGRENNEQFF

j_gene: TRBJ2-2
v_gene: TRBV12-3/TRBV12-4
CDR3aa: CASSFRQPTGELFF

j_gene: TRBJ1-2
v_gene: TRBV20-1
CDR3aa: CSARSLDSYGYTF

j_gene: TRBJ2-7
v_gene: TRBV20-1
CDR3aa: CSARILRETALPEQYF

j_gene: TRBJ2-2
v_gene: TRBV11-2
CDR3aa: CASSLVLSNTGELFF

j_gene: TRBJ2-1
v_gene: TRBV20-1
CDR3aa: CSAIIAGSSYNEQFF

j_gene: TRBJ2-2
v_gene: TRBV29-1
CDR3aa: CSARLWTGELFF

j_gene: TRBJ1-2
v_gene: TRBV24-1
CDR3aa: CATSDLRGGYTF

j_gene: TRBJ2-2
v_gene: TRBV19
CDR3aa: CASKLLAGIYTGELFF